These 4 T cell receptor beta chains share one sample of origin, sequenced in a study of response to subunit inactivated influenza vaccine (dated 2018 in TCRdb). The library was built by means of RT-PCR. These reads were obtained on an Illumina HiSeq 2500. Through fastp at Q25 and MiXCR, TCRdb rebuilt clones from the public reads, retaining in-frame beta chains. Rows matching on CDR3 protein sequence are summarized as one entry with the most common DNA and genes. The sample data list around 480,000 distinct CDR3 sequences, and more than 15% of these were observed just once. In total, the top ten clones hold 2.5% to 3.5% of the sample. The source material was CD4+ T cells sorted from PBMCs, sampled 23 months after vaccination. The origin of the receptors is a man between 50 and 70 years old who received an inactivated influenza vaccine. Donor details come from another sample of the same person, matched by shared clones.

This clonotype turned up a few times. The chain joins TRBV15 to TRBJ2-6; no firm D call. The CDR3 length is 17 residues. Germline CDR1 reads LNHNV; CDR2 reads YYDKDF (reference sequence). V lost 1 base to trimming and J lost 1 base, with 11 bases between them. The CDR3 loop is CATSRGTRGSGANVLTF. CDR3 nucleotides: TGTGCCACCAGCAGAGGCACTCGAGGTTCTGGGGCCAACGTCCTGACTTTC.

This rearrangement joins TRBV5-6 to TRBJ2-1, with 7 bases matching TRBD1. V lost 2 bases to trimming and J lost 3 bases; unmatched junction nucleotides: 8. Per the germline V gene, CDR1 is SGHDT and CDR2 is YYEEEE. The CDR3 consists of 16 residues. The CDR3 DNA reads TGTGCCAGCAGCTTACTGACAGGGCCTCTCTACAATGAGCAGTTCTTC. Translated: CASSLLTGPLYNEQFF.

This clonotype was found many times. Compared with germline, one end of the junction differs, possibly owing to a read error. CDR3 nucleotide sequence: TGTGCCAGCAGGGCTCAAAATTCTCCCCTCCACTTT. The encoded protein is CASRAQNSPLHF. The chain is built from TRBV7-9 and TRBJ1-6; no definite D call. Per germline, CDR1 SEHNR and CDR2 FQNEAQ (reference sequence). The CDR3 spans 12 residues.

This clonotype was picked up a small number of times. The gene calls are TRBV27 and TRBJ2-2; D is possibly TRBD1 or TRBD2 (5 bases each). This CDR3 region has 15 residues. Germline V CDR1 and CDR2: MNHEY, SMNVEV (reference sequence). The ends were cut back, 2 bases at V and 6 bases at J, with 13 bases in the middle. CDR3 sequence reads: CASSLGGVRAGELFF. The CDR3, as DNA: TGTGCCAGCAGTTTAGGGGGAGTTCGGGCCGGGGAGCTGTTTTTT.